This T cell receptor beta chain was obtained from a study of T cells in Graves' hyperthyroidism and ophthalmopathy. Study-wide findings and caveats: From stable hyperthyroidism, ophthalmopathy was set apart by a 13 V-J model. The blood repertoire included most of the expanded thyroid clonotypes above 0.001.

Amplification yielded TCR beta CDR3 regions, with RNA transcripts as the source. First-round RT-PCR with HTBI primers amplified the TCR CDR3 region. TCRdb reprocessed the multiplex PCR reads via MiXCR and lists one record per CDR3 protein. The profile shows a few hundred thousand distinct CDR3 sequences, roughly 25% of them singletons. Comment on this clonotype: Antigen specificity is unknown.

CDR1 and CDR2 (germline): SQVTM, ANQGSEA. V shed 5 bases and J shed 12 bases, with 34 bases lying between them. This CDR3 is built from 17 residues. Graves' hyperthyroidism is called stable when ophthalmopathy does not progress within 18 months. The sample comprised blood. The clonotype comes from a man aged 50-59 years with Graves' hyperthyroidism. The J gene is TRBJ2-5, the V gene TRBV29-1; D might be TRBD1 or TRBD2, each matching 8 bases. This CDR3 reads CSVKDRALAGDFGQEYF. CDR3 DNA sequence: TGCAGCGTTAAGGACAGGGCCCTAGCGGGCGACTTCGGGCAAGAGTACTTC.